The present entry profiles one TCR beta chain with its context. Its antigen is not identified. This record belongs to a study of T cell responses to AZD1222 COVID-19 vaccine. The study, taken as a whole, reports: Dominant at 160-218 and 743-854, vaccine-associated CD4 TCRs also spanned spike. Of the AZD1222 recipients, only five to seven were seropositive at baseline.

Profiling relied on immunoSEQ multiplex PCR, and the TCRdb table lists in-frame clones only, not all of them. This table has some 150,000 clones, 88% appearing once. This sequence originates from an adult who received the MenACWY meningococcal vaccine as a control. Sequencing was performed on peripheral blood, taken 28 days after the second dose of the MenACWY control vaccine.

In nucleotides, the CDR3 is TGTGCCAGCCTCAGACAGGAATTGAGCTCTGGAAACACCATATATTTT. It encodes CASLRQELSSGNTIYF. J is TRBJ1-3 and V is TRBV5-8, with D possibly being TRBD1 (6 bases). V was shortened by 7 bases and J by 0 bases, with 17 bases between the two germline ends. Looked up from germline, CDR1 is SGHTS and CDR2 is YDEGEE. The CDR3 runs 16 residues. The variable domain in full, completed from reference TRBV5-8 and TRBJ1-3, reads EAGVTQSPTHLIKTRGQQATLRCSPISGHTSVYWYQQALGLGLQFLLWYDEGEERNRGNFPPRFSGRQFPNYSSELNVNALELEDSALYLCASLRQELSSGNTIYFGEGSWLTVV.